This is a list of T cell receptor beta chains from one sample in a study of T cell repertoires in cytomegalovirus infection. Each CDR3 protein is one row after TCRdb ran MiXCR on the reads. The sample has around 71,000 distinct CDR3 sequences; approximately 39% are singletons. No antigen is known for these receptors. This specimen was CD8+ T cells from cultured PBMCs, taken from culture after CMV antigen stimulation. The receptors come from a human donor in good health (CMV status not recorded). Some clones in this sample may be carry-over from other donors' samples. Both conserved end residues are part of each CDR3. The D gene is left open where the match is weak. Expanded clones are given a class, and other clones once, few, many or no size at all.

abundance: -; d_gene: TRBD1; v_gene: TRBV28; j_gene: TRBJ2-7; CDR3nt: TGTGCCAGCAGTATAACGACAGGGGACAGCTCCTACGAGCAGTACTTC; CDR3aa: CASSITTGDSSYEQYF
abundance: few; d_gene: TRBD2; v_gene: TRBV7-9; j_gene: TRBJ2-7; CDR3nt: TGTGCCAGCAGCCCGAGCGGGGGAGAACCCTACGAGCAGTACTTC; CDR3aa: CASSPSGGEPYEQYF
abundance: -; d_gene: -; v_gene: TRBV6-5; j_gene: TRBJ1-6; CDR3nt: TGTGCCAGCAGTTACTCAGAGGGCTCCTATAATTCACCCCTCCACTTT; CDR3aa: CASSYSEGSYNSPLHF
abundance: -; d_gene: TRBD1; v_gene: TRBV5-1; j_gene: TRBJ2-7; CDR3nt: TGCGCCAGCAGCTTGGCGACCGGGACAGGATACACCTACGAGCAGTACTTC; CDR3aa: CASSLATGTGYTYEQYF
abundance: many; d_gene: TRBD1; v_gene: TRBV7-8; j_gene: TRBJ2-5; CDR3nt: TGTGCCAGCAGCTTAGCCGGGACAGCAAGGGAGACCCAGTACTTC; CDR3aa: CASSLAGTARETQYF
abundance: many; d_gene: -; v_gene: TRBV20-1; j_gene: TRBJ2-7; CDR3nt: TGCAGTGCTAGGGCTTTTTTCCAGGGAGAGACCTACGAGCAGTACTTC; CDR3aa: CSARAFFQGETYEQYF
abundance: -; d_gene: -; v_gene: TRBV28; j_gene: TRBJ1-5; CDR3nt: TGTGCCAGCAGTTTAAGCGGGGTAGTTGATCGCAATCAGCCCCAGCATTTT; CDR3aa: CASSLSGVVDRNQPQHF
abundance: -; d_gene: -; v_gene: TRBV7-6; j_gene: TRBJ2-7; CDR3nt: TGTGCCAGCAGCTTATCTCAGGGAGCCTACGAGCAGTACTTC; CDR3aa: CASSLSQGAYEQYF
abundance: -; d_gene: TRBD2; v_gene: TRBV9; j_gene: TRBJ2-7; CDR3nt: TGTGCCAGCAGCCCGTCTAGCGGCCCGGGAGACGAGCAGTACTTC; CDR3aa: CASSPSSGPGDEQYF
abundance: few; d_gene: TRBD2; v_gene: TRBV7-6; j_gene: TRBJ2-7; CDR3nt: TGTGCCAGCAGCCCCTCTAGCGGGGAACGCTCCTACGAGCAGTACTTC; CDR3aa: CASSPSSGERSYEQYF
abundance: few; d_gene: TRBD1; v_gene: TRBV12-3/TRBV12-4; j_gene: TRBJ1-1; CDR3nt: TGTGCCAGCAGTGTCGACAGGGGTTACACTGAAGCTTTCTTT; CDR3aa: CASSVDRGYTEAFF
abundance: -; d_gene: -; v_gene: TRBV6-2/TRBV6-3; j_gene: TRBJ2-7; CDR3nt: TGTGCCAGCGAGGACTTCAGCTCCTACGAGCAGTACTTC; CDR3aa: CASEDFSSYEQYF
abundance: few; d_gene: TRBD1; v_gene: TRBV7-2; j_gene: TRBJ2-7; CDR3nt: TGTGCCAGCAGCTTAGGCCGGGACAGGTCCTACGAGCAGTACTTC; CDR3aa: CASSLGRDRSYEQYF
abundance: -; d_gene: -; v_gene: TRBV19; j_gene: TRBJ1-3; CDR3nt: TGTGCCAGTAGTACTTACCGACCCGGAGGAGGAAACACCATATATTTT; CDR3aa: CASSTYRPGGGNTIYF
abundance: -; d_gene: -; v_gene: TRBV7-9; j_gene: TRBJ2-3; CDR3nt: TGTGCCAGTCTGGATTCGGGCAGCACAGATACGCAGTATTTT; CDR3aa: CASLDSGSTDTQYF
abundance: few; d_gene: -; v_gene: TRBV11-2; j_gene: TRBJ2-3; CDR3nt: TGTGCCAGCAGCTTAGCGGGCAGTTCCACAGATACGCAGTATTTT; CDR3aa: CASSLAGSSTDTQYF
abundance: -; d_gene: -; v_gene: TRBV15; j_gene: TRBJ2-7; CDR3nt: TGTGCCACCAGCAGGGACGCCGGGACCGCCTACGAGCAGTACTTC; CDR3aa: CATSRDAGTAYEQYF
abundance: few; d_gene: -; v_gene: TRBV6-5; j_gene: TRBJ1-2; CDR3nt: TGTGCCAGCAGTTACGGGGGGGGGCAGGGTGGCTACACCTTC; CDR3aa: CASSYGGGQGGYTF
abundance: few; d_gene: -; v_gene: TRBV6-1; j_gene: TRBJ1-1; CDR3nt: TGTGCCAGCAGCCCTTCCGGAAGCGGCACTGAAGCTTTCTTT; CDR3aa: CASSPSGSGTEAFF
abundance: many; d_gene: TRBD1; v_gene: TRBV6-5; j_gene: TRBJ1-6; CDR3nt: TGTGCCAGCAGTTGGGGACAGCATAATTCACCCCTCCACTTT; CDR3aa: CASSWGQHNSPLHF
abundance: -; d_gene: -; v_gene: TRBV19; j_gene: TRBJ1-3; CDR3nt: TGTGCCAGTAGTATCTGGAGGCCGTCAAGCTCTGGAAACACCATATATTTT; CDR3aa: CASSIWRPSSSGNTIYF
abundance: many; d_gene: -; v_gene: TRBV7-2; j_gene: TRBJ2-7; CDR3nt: TGTGCCAGCAGCTTAGCTTTGGACAGAGGCCTCTACGAGCAGTACTTC; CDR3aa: CASSLALDRGLYEQYF
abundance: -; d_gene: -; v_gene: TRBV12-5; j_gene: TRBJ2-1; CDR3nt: TGTGCTAGTGGTTATTGGGGAATGAATGAGCAGTTCTTC; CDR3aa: CASGYWGMNEQFF
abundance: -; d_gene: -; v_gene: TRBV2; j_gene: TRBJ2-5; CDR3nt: TGTGCCAGCACCTTACTAGGAGGTCGTGAGACCCAGTACTTC; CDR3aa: CASTLLGGRETQYF
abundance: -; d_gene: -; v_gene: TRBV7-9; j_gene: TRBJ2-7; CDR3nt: TGTGCCAGCAGCCTTGAGGGATGGAACGACGAGCAGTACTTC; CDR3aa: CASSLEGWNDEQYF
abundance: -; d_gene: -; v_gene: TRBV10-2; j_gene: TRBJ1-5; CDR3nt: TGCGCCAGCAGTACAGTGGGGTTCACTCAGCCCCAGCATTTT; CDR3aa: CASSTVGFTQPQHF
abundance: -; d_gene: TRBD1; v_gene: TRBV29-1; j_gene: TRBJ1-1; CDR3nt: TGCAGCGTTGGGACAGGGCTGCGAGCTTTCTTT; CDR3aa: CSVGTGLRAFF
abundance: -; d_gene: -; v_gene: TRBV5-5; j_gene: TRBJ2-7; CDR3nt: TGTGCCAGCAGCTTGGTCCCAGGGAATTACGAGCAGTACTTC; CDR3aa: CASSLVPGNYEQYF
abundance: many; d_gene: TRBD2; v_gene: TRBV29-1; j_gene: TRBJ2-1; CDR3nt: TGCAGCGTTGAAGGACTAGCGGGAGGGTGGAATGAGCAGTTCTTC; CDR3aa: CSVEGLAGGWNEQFF
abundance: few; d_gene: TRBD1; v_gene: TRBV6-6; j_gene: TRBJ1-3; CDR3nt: TGTGCCAGCAGTTACCCGAAACAGGGGGCTGCTGGAAACACCATATATTTT; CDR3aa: CASSYPKQGAAGNTIYF
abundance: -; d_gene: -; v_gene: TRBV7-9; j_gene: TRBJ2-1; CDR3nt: TGTGCCAGCAGTTTCTCTCATGGAACCTCCTACAATGAGCAGTTCTTC; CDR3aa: CASSFSHGTSYNEQFF